These 12 T cell receptor beta chains came from one sample sequenced in a study of T-cell memory formation after mild COVID-19. TCRdb called the 5' RACE reads again in MiXCR, with one record for every CDR3 protein. Of about 400,000 distinct CDR3 sequences listed, 13% to 15% are singletons. Sequences were obtained from PBMCs or a T cell subset sorted from them (not recorded which). These receptors all stem from a man aged 18 to 29 who had mild COVID-19 (a few samples of this study predate the infection). Cell type and time point are not known.

This clonotype was seen a few times. V is TRBV7-2 and J is TRBJ2-5; 10 bases match TRBD2. Looked up from germline, CDR1 is SGHTA and CDR2 is FQGNSA. The V gene end was trimmed by 5 bases and the J gene end by 0 bases; junction bases not matched to a gene: 3. This CDR3 is 15 amino acids long. The CDR3 DNA follows: TGTGCCAGCAGCCGAGGACTAGCGGACCAAGAGACCCAGTACTTC. It encodes CASSRGLADQETQYF.

This clonotype has just a few counts. J is TRBJ1-2 and V is TRBV5-1, with 10 bases aligning to TRBD1. CDR3 length: 16 amino acids. With V trimmed by 5 bases and J by 3 bases, 10 bases remained unmatched. CDR1 and CDR2 from the germline V gene are SGHRS and YFSETQ. CDR3: CASSFDRGREDYGYTF. DNA of the CDR3: TGCGCCAGCAGTTTTGACAGGGGGCGGGAAGACTATGGCTACACCTTC.

The rearrangement uses TRBV2 and TRBJ1-5; D is uncertain. This CDR3 contains 15 residues. The ends were cut back, 3 bases at V and 0 bases at J, with 9 bases in the middle. CDR1 and CDR2 (germline): SNHLY, FYNNEI. The CDR3 loop is CASSERLNSNQPQHF. The CDR3 nucleotides are TGTGCCAGCAGTGAGAGGCTTAATAGCAATCAGCCCCAGCATTTT. Full variable domain (rest looked up from reference TRBV2 and TRBJ1-5): EPEVTQTPSHQVTQMGQEVILRCVPISNHLYFYWYRQILGQKVEFLVSFYNNEISEKSEIFDDQFSVERPDGSNFTLKIRSTKLEDSAMYFCASSERLNSNQPQHFGDGTRLSIL.

The chain joins TRBV15 to TRBJ1-3, with a weak D call TRBD1 (5 bases). V dropped 0 bases and J dropped 4 bases, with 13 bases sitting between them. The CDR3 runs to 16 residues. Looked up from germline, CDR1 is LNHNV and CDR2 is YYDKDF (reference sequence). CDR3 nucleotide sequence: TGTGCCACCAGCAGAGATCCGGGAGGGGAAGGAAACACCATATATTTT. Encoded protein: CATSRDPGGEGNTIYF. The whole variable domain, remainder taken from reference TRBV15 and TRBJ1-3, is DAMVIQNPRYQVTQFGKPVTLSCSQTLNHNVMYWYQQKSSQAPKLLFHYYDKDFNNEADTPDNFQSRRPNTSFCFLDIRSPGLGDTAMYLCATSRDPGGEGNTIYFGEGSWLTVV.

V usage is TRBV5-1 and J usage is TRBJ1-2, with a tentative D call TRBD1 (6 bases). V lost 3 bases to trimming and J lost 3 bases, with 15 bases between them. The CDR3 contains 15 residues. Germline V CDR1 and CDR2: SGHRS, YFSETQ. The chain's CDR3 is CASSSGQASDYGYTF. In nucleotides, the CDR3 is TGCGCCAGCAGCTCGGGACAAGCATCTGACTATGGCTACACCTTC.

The V gene is TRBV4-1, the J gene TRBJ1-3; D unclear. The germline gives CDR1 MGHRA, CDR2 YSYEKL. Trimming took off 2 bases at V and 0 bases at J, with 8 bases between the two ends. The CDR3 spans 15 residues. Written as DNA, the CDR3 is TGCGCCAGCAGCCAATACCAGCCCTCTGGAAACACCATATATTTT. Encoded protein: CASSQYQPSGNTIYF.

This clonotype was detected ten times or more. The chain recombines TRBV3-1 with TRBJ1-2, with a weak D call TRBD1 (6 bases). The V and J ends lost 0 bases and 3 bases respectively, with 8 bases between them. Germline V lookup: CDR1 LGHDT, CDR2 YNNKEL (reference sequence). CDR3 length: 14 amino acids. The DNA for the CDR3 is TGTGCCAGCAGCCAAGACCAGGGGCACTATGGCTACACCTTC. Translation gives CASSQDQGHYGYTF.

V and J are TRBV20-1 and TRBJ2-1, with D unclear. Germline CDR1 is DFQATT and CDR2 is SNEGSKA (reference sequence). There are 11 residues in the CDR3. CDR3 amino acids: CIAEPVNEQFF. In DNA, the CDR3 is TGCATTGCCGAACCTGTGAATGAGCAGTTCTTC.

This clonotype was detected ten times or more. The gene calls are TRBV9 and TRBJ2-3; D perhaps matches TRBD2 (7 bases). The length of the CDR3 is 15 residues. Trimming pared 2 bases from V and 0 bases from J, leaving 10 bases between. The germline V gene encodes CDR1 SGDLS and CDR2 YYNGEE. The CDR3 loop reads CASSVAGASTDTQYF. The CDR3, as DNA: TGTGCCAGCAGCGTCGCGGGGGCCAGCACAGATACGCAGTATTTT. The whole variable domain, remainder taken from reference TRBV9 and TRBJ2-3, is DSGVTQTPKHLITATGQRVTLRCSPRSGDLSVYWYQQSLDQGLQFLIQYYNGEERAKGNILERFSAQQFPDLHSELNLSSLELGDSALYFCASSVAGASTDTQYFGPGTRLTVL.

This clonotype was seen only a few times. Mismatch with germline at one junction end may stem from a read error. J is TRBJ2-1 and V is TRBV5-4; the D gene is possibly TRBD1 (5 bases). This CDR3 region has 15 residues. The V gene's germline CDR1 is SGHNT and CDR2 YYREEE (reference sequence). The CDR3 nucleotides are TGTGCCAGCAGAAAAACAGGCGGCACCTACAATGGGCAGTTCTTC. It specifies CASRKTGGTYNGQFF.

This clonotype was seen ten or more times. The V call is TRBV11-2, the J call TRBJ2-5; 8 bases align to TRBD2. Germline loops: CDR1 SGHAT, CDR2 FQNNGV. V was pared by 0 bases and J by 4 bases, with 7 bases of the junction left unmatched. The CDR3 is 16 amino acids. The DNA of the CDR3 is TGTGCCAGCAGCTTAGACCGGGGGGGCCTTAGAGAGACCCAGTACTTC. Its translation: CASSLDRGGLRETQYF. The variable domain in full, with the rest retrieved from reference TRBV11-2 and TRBJ2-5, is EAGVAQSPRYKIIEKRQSVAFWCNPISGHATLYWYQQILGQGPKLLIQFQNNGVVDDSQLPKDRFSAERLKGVDSTLKIQPAKLEDSAVYLCASSLDRGGLRETQYFGPGTRLLVL.

This clonotype came up many times. The chain is built from TRBV6-6 and TRBJ2-5; maybe TRBD2 (5 bases). The germline gives CDR1 MNHNY, CDR2 SVGAGI (reference sequence). There are 14 residues in the CDR3. Trimming took 4 bases from V and 3 from J, leaving 12 bases between them. CDR3 nucleotides: TGTGCCAGCAGTTGGTCCCGGGGAAAAGAGACCCAGTACTTC. Translating it yields CASSWSRGKETQYF.